This TCR beta chain was sequenced during a study of T cells in Graves' hyperthyroidism and ophthalmopathy. Comment on this clonotype: One base away lies a much larger clone, so this may be a sequencing read error. Because the CDR3 is missing its conserved closing phenylalanine or tryptophan, this is likely a read error.

Authors of the study amplified TCR beta CDR3 regions from RNA transcripts. Using the HTBI primer set, a first-round RT-PCR was run on the TCR CDR3. TCRdb itself ran the multiplex PCR reads through MiXCR, one entry per CDR3 protein. The table lists around 800,000 distinct CDR3 sequences, 35% to 45% of them singletons. The germline CDR1 and CDR2 sequences are DFQATT and SNEGSKA (reference sequence). V lost 6 bases and J 8 bases, leaving 19 bases between the germline ends. This CDR3 has 13 amino acids. The source of this sequence is a man aged 18 to 30 with Graves' hyperthyroidism. Sequencing was carried out using blood. The chain recombines TRBV20-1 with TRBJ1-1; D possibly corresponds to TRBD1 (6 bases). CDR3 nucleotides: TGCAGTGCGAGGGGGACTGCGCGTTCCGAAGCTTTCTCT. It codes for CSARGTARSEAFS.